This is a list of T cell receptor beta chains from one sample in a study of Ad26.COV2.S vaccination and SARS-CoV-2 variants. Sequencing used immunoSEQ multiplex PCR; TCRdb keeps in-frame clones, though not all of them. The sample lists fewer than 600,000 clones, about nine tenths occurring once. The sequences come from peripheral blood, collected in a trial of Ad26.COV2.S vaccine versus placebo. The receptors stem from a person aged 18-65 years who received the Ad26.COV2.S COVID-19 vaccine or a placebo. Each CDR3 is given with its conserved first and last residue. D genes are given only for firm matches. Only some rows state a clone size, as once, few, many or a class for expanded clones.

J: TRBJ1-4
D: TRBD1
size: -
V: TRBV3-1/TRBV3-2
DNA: TGTGCCAGCAGCCCGACAGGGACCCTACCAACAAAACTGTTTTTT
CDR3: CASSPTGTLPTKLFF

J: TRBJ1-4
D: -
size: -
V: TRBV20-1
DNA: TGCAGTGCCGCGATGGGGGAAAAACTGTTTTTT
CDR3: CSAAMGEKLFF

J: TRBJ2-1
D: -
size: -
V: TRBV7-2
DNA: TGTGCCAGCAGCTTAAGGCTACTGGACAATGAGCAGTTCTTC
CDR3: CASSLRLLDNEQFF

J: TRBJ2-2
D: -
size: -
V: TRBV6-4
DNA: TGTGCCAGCAGTGATGGGGACACCGGGGAGCTGTTTTTT
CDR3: CASSDGDTGELFF

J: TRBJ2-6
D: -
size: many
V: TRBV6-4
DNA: TGTGCCAGCAGCGAGAGCTCTGGGGCCAACGTCCTGACTTTC
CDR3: CASSESSGANVLTF

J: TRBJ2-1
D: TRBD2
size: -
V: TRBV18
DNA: TGTGCCAGCTCACCCGGGGCTAGCGGGGATGAGCAGTTCTTC
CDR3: CASSPGASGDEQFF

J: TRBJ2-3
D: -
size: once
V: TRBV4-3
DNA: TGCGCCAGCAGCCAACAGGTATTTTCCACAGATACGCAGTATTTT
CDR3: CASSQQVFSTDTQYF

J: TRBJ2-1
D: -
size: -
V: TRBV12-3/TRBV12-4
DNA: TGTGCCAGCAGCAGGGGGGGCAATGAGCAGTTCTTC
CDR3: CASSRGGNEQFF

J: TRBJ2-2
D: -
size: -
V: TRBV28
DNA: TGTGCCAGCAGTTTAGACGGCCCCGGACTAAGCTCGAACACCGGGGAGCTGTTTTTT
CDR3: CASSLDGPGLSSNTGELFF

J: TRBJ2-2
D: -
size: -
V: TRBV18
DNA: TGTGCCAGCTCACCGACCAGTCAGGGGTACACCGGGGAGCTGTTTTTT
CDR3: CASSPTSQGYTGELFF

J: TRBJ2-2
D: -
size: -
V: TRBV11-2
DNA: TGTGCCAGCAGCTCGGGGAACACCGGGGAGCTGTTTTTT
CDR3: CASSSGNTGELFF

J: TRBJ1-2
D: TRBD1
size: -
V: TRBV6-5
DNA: TGTGCCAGCAGTTACTCTGCAGGGGGCATACCCTATGGCTACACCTTC
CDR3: CASSYSAGGIPYGYTF

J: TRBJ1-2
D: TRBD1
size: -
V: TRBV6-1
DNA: TGTGCCAGCAGTGAAGGGACAGGGGAGGGTCATGGCTACACCTTC
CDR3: CASSEGTGEGHGYTF

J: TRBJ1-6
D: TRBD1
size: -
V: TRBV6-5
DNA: TGTGCCGGCAGCAGGGGGCAGGGAGGATCACCCCTCCACTTT
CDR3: CAGSRGQGGSPLHF

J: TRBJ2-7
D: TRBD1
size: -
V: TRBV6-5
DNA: TGTGCCAGCTTCCGGGACAGGGGTTCCTACGAGCAGTACTTC
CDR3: CASFRDRGSYEQYF

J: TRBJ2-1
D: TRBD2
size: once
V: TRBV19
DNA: TGTGCCAGTAGTATAATACTGGCGGGAGGGCGTTTTAACAATGAGCAGTTCTTC
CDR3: CASSIILAGGRFNNEQFF

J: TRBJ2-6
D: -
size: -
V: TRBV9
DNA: TGTGCCAGCAGCGTAGGGGGCTCTGGGGCCAACGTCCTGACTTTC
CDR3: CASSVGGSGANVLTF

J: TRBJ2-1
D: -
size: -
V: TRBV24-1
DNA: TGTGCCGCCTTGACGGTTACTCCTTATGACAATGAGCAGTTCTTC
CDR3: CAALTVTPYDNEQFF

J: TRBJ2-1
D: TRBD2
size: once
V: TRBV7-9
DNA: TGTGCCAGCAGCTTAGCGGGGGGGACCTACAATGAGCAGTTCTTC
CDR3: CASSLAGGTYNEQFF

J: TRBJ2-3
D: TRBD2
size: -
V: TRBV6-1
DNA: TGTGCCAGCAGTGTTCGGGGGGGCGGGCCGGCAGATACGCAGTATTTT
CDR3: CASSVRGGGPADTQYF

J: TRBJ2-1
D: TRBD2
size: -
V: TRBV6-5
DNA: TGTGCCAGTTCCGGGACTAGCGGGGCAGAGCAGTTCTTC
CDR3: CASSGTSGAEQFF

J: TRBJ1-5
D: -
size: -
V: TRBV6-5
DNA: TGTGCCAGCAGCGTGGGGGGGAATAAGAATCAGCCCCAGCATTTT
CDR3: CASSVGGNKNQPQHF

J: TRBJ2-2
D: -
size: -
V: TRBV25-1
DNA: TGTGCCAGCAGTGAATCGAGTCACAGTGGGAACACCGGGGAGCTGTTTTTT
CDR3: CASSESSHSGNTGELFF

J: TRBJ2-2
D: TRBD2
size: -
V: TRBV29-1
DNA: TGCAGCGTCCGGACCGGGACTAGCGGGAGCACCGGGGAGCTGTTTTTT
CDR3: CSVRTGTSGSTGELFF

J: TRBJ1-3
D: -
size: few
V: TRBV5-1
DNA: TGCGCCAGCAGCTTGGGGCTCCCGAGGGGTTCCTCTGGAAACACCATATATTTT
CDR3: CASSLGLPRGSSGNTIYF

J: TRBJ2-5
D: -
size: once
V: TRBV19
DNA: TGTGCCAGTAGTATATCTTGGGGGCCTCCAAGGACCCAGTACTTC
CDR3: CASSISWGPPRTQYF

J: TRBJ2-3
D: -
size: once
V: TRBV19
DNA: TGTGCCAGTAGTTCTTTTTCTTGGGGCCGCACAGATACGCAGTATTTT
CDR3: CASSSFSWGRTDTQYF

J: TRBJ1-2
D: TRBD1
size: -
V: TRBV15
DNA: TGTGCCACCAGCAGTTCGGACAGGGGGCGTCCTACTAACTATGGCTACACCTTC
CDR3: CATSSSDRGRPTNYGYTF

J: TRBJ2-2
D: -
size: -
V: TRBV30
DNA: TGTGCCTGGAGTGTAGGCGGGAACACCGGGGAGCTGTTTTTT
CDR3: CAWSVGGNTGELFF

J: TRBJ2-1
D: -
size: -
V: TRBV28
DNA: TGTGCCAGCAGTTTATTTCCTAGCTCCTACAATGAGCAGTTCTTC
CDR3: CASSLFPSSYNEQFF

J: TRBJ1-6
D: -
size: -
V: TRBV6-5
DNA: TGTGCCAGCAGCCCGTCTTTGGATAATTCACCCCTCCACTTT
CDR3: CASSPSLDNSPLHF

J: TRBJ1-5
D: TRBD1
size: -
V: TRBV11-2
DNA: TGTGCCAGCAGCTTAGAAGGGGGCTTTGGGCAGCCCCAGCATTTT
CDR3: CASSLEGGFGQPQHF

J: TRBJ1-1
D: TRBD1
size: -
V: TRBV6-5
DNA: TGTGCCAGCAGTTACGACAGGGGATTGAACACTGAAGCTTTCTTT
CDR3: CASSYDRGLNTEAFF

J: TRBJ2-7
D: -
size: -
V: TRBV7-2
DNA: TGTGCCAGCAGCTTAGCAGGCTTATACGAGCAGTACTTC
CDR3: CASSLAGLYEQYF

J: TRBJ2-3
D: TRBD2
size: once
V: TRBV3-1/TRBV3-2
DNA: TGTGCCAGCAGCCCAGGACTAGCGACAGATACGCAGTATTTT
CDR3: CASSPGLATDTQYF

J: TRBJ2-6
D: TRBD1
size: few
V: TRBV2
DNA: TGTGCCAGCAGTGGACAGGGTTCTGGGGCCAACGTCCTGACTTTC
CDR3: CASSGQGSGANVLTF

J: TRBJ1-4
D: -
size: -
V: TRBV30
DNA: TGTGCCTGGAGGAGTAATGAAAAACTGTTTTTT
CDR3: CAWRSNEKLFF

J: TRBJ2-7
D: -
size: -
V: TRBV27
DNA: TGTGCCAGCAGTTTAGCTGCCTTAAGGAACGAGCAGTACTTC
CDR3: CASSLAALRNEQYF

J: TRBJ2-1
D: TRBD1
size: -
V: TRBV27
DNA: TGTGCCAGCAGTTCTCTCCCCGGGACAGGGGCCAATGAGCAGTTCTTC
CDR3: CASSSLPGTGANEQFF

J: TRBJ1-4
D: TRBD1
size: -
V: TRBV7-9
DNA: TGTGCCAGCAGCTTACTCGGGACAGAGAATGAAAAACTGTTTTTT
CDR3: CASSLLGTENEKLFF

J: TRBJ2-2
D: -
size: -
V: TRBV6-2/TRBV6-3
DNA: TGTGCCAGCAGTTACCTACGATCGAACACCGGGGAGCTGTTTTTT
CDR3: CASSYLRSNTGELFF

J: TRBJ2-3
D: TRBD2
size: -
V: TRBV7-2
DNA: TGTGCCAGCAGCTTCTGGACTAGCGGGGGAGATACGCAGTATTTT
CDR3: CASSFWTSGGDTQYF

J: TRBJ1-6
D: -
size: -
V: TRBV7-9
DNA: TGTGCCAGCAGCCCCGAGAGGGGTTCCGACTCACCCCTCCACTTT
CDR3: CASSPERGSDSPLHF